Below are 8 T cell receptor beta chains sequenced from a single sample in a study of regulatory T cells in long-lasting Graves disease (dated by TCRdb to the early 2020s). The time point label, as the study defines it: newly diagnosed GD, antithyroid drugs for less than 3 months. RNA was extracted from PBMCs in TRIzol for both TCR sequencing and RNA sequencing. Preparation of the library involved multiplex PCR. Sequencing took place on an Illumina HiSeq 4000. iRepertoire HTBI primers and Arm-PCR amplification of CDR3 regions were used to construct TCR beta libraries. TCRdb trimmed the raw reads at Q25, called clones with MiXCR and kept productive beta chains. CDR3 protein duplicates are merged, each entry listing the most common genes and DNA. The sample table lists around 420,000 distinct CDR3 sequences, about 14% of them with a count of one. The ten top clones hold about 24% of the sample. The sequencing here drew on peripheral blood mononuclear cells (PBMCs), taken at new diagnosis, from a patient treated with antithyroid drugs. These receptors originate from a female donor with Graves disease.

This clonotype was observed many times. This chain joins TRBV12-3 or TRBV12-4 and TRBJ2-3; 10 bases are a match to TRBD2. CDR3 length equals 16 residues. Trimming at V came to 6 bases and at J to 4 bases, leaving 10 bases not matched to a gene. This CDR3 is CASSPASGRVSDTQYF. The DNA of the CDR3 is TGTGCCAGCAGCCCGGCGAGCGGGAGGGTGTCAGATACGCAGTATTTT.

Many counts were recorded for this clonotype. The CDR3 bases are TGTGCCAGCAGCTCCTCCCTCAGGGGTTCGAACACTGAAGCTTTCTTT. This codes for CASSSSLRGSNTEAFF. The chain has TRBV11-2 and TRBJ1-1; TRBD1 might be the D (6 bases). V gave up 4 bases and J gave up 1 base, with 16 bases separating them. CDR3 size: 16 residues. The germline gives CDR1 SGHAT, CDR2 FQNNGV.

The rearrangement links TRBV14 to TRBJ1-2, with 9 bases matching TRBD1. Unmatched junction bases numbered 8, after V lost 4 bases and J lost 5 bases. CDR1 and CDR2 from the germline V gene are SGHDN and FVKESK. This CDR3 has 15 amino acids. The CDR3, as DNA: TGTGCCAGCAGCCCCTCCACCGGGACAGGGTATGGCTACACCTTC. This encodes CASSPSTGTGYGYTF.

The gene calls are TRBV11-3 and TRBJ2-5; 13 nucleotides match TRBD2. The assigned J gene may be wrong: the sequence end matches TRBJ2-1 better. Germline CDR1 reads SGHNT; CDR2 reads YENEEA. The CDR3 runs to 16 residues. The DNA of the CDR3 is TGTGCCAGCAGCTCACTAACTAGCGGGAGGGCCAGGGAGCAGTTCTTC. Encoded protein: CASSSLTSGRAREQFF.

Many counts were recorded for this clonotype. V is TRBV7-9 and J is TRBJ2-7; TRBD1 or TRBD2 may be the D gene (7 bases each). The CDR3 is made up of 17 amino acids. V shed 1 base and J shed 3 bases, with 19 bases lying between them. CDR1 is SEHNR and CDR2 is FQNEAQ in the germline V gene (reference sequence). The CDR3 sequence: CASSLEGRGGIRYEQYF. The CDR3 DNA reads TGTGCCAGCAGCTTAGAGGGCAGGGGGGGAATCCGCTACGAGCAGTACTTC.

The table lists this clonotype with many counts. V usage is TRBV27 and J usage is TRBJ2-7; D may be TRBD1 or TRBD2 (5 bases each). V lost 5 bases to trimming and J lost 3 bases, with 17 bases between them. This CDR3 spans 15 amino acids. Germline assignment: CDR1 MNHEY and CDR2 SMNVEV (reference sequence). CDR3 sequence reads: CASSPDHGTDYEQYF. As DNA, the CDR3 is TGTGCCAGCAGTCCTGATCACGGGACCGACTACGAGCAGTACTTC.

This clonotype was observed at least ten times. The chain couples TRBV12-3 or TRBV12-4 to TRBJ1-5; possibly TRBD1 for D (6 bases). CDR3 length equals 13 residues. Trimming took 4 bases from V and 9 from J, leaving 13 bases between them. CDR3 nucleotide sequence: TGTGCCAGCAGTTCGGGGGCCGTAGGGCCCCAGCATTTT. As protein: CASSSGAVGPQHF.

Many counts were recorded for this clonotype. The genes are TRBV10-3 and TRBJ1-6; no clear D. CDR1 ENHRY and CDR2 SYGVKD come from the germline V gene. This CDR3 is 12 amino acids long. V was pared by 6 bases and J by 15 bases, with 15 bases between. The CDR3 loop reads CAIRGPRGLLHF. The CDR3 nucleotides read TGTGCCATCAGAGGGCCCCGTGGGCTCCTCCACTTT.